A single sample is the source of the 6 T cell receptor beta chains below, sequenced in a study of identifying expanded T cells in peripheral blood (dated by TCRdb to the late 2010s). The protocol used for the library was the immunoSEQ multiplex PCR assay. In TCRdb, the immuneACCESS table is reduced to in-frame sequences with V and J assigned. These tables do not hold every clone; where another copy was compared, an unresolved V gene accounts for under half, and the others remain unexplained. The sample table shows about 85,000 clones, and 70% to 90% are seen once. Clones ranked in the top ten supply roughly 20% of the sample. Sequencing was carried out using blood. These receptors were obtained from a person aged 18 to 69 in good health.

The chain is built from TRBV7-9 and TRBJ2-1; tentatively, D is TRBD2 (6 bases). CDR3 length: 14 residues. Germline lookup yields CDR1 SEHNR and CDR2 FQNEAQ (reference sequence). V lost 5 bases, J lost 8 bases, and 16 bases lay in between. Written as DNA, the CDR3 is TGTGCCAGCAGCCGATCGGGACTCTCCCATGAGCAGTTCTTC. Translating it yields CASSRSGLSHEQFF.

The chain combines TRBV7-9 with TRBJ1-5; perhaps TRBD1 as D (6 bases). The germline gives CDR1 SEHNR, CDR2 FQNEAQ (reference sequence). Trimming removed 4 bases from V and 3 bases from J, with 13 bases in between. The CDR3 runs to 15 residues. CDR3 in amino acids: CASSSAGAPNQPQHF. In DNA form, the CDR3 reads TGTGCCAGCAGCTCCGCGGGGGCCCCCAATCAGCCCCAGCATTTT.

The V and J genes are TRBV5-6 and TRBJ2-3; 7 nucleotides line up with TRBD1. The CDR3 is 17 residues long. With 2 bases clipped from V and 4 bases from J, the junction kept 13 bases outside the gene matches. Germline CDR1 is SGHDT and CDR2 is YYEEEE. Written as DNA, the CDR3 is TGTGCCAGCAGCTTAGAAGCAGGGGGTTCCCGTCCAGATACGCAGTATTTT. It yields the protein CASSLEAGGSRPDTQYF.

This chain connects TRBV4-1 to TRBJ1-4; the D is unclear. V lost 3 bases to trimming and J lost 0 bases, with 11 bases between them. This CDR3 spans 16 amino acids. Germline V gene lookup returns CDR1 MGHRA and CDR2 YSYEKL. Here the CDR3 reads CASSHQEASTNEKLFF. CDR3 coding DNA: TGCGCCAGCAGCCATCAAGAGGCTTCAACTAATGAAAAACTGTTTTTT.

The V call is TRBV19, the J call TRBJ2-3; D tentatively reads TRBD1 or TRBD2 (5 bases each). CDR1 is LNHDA, CDR2 SQIVND, per germline (reference sequence). This CDR3 has 16 amino acids. V was clipped by 3 bases and J by 0 bases, with 13 bases between them. CDR3 nucleotides: TGTGCCAGTAGTATCTCCGGGACGTATAGCACAGATACGCAGTATTTT. It encodes CASSISGTYSTDTQYF.

The chain couples TRBV11-2 to TRBJ1-3, with unresolved D. Per germline, CDR1 SGHAT and CDR2 FQNNGV. V shed 5 bases and J shed 0 bases, with 8 bases lying between them. The CDR3 length is 14 residues. CDR3 sequence: CASSEYTSGNTIYF. For the CDR3, the DNA is TGTGCCAGCAGCGAGTACACCTCTGGAAACACCATATATTTT.